This entry concerns a single TCR beta chain. Its cognate antigen is unknown. Looked up from germline, CDR1 is SGHRS and CDR2 is YFSETQ. The CDR3 has 15 amino acids. Trimming shortened V by 0 bases and J by 2 bases, and 12 bases separated the two germline ends. These data come from a study of T cells in Graves' hyperthyroidism and ophthalmopathy. Overall study context: Initial diagnosis, before any treatment, was when peripheral blood was collected. Study-wide results and limits: Stable hyperthyroidism was told apart from ophthalmopathy by a model built on 13 V-J features. The model made its ophthalmopathy prediction, and onset followed a median about 6.8 months later.

The TCR beta CDR3 regions underwent amplification using RNA transcripts as the source. The HTBI primer set drove a first-round RT-PCR of the TCR CDR3. TCRdb used MiXCR to reprocess the multiplex PCR reads, holding one entry per CDR3 protein. Altogether 300,000 to 450,000 distinct CDR3 sequences are present, approximately 15% being singletons, with the ten largest covering roughly 20%. Fresh peripheral blood, 9.5 to 10 ml of it, supplied the PBMCs. The rearrangement links TRBV5-1 to TRBJ2-7; no clear D. The clonotype comes from a man aged 30 to 39 with Graves' hyperthyroidism that later progressed to Graves' ophthalmopathy. Sequencing input: blood. CDR3 protein: CASSLGVGNPYEQYF. Here the CDR3 DNA reads TGCGCCAGCAGCTTGGGCGTAGGGAACCCCTACGAGCAGTACTTC. Looking up the rest from reference TRBV5-1 and TRBJ2-7 gives the full variable domain: KAGVTQTPRYLIKTRGQQVTLSCSPISGHRSVSWYQQTPGQGLQFLFEYFSETQRNKGNFPGRFSGRQFSNSRSEMNVSTLELGDSALYLCASSLGVGNPYEQYFGPGTRLTVT.